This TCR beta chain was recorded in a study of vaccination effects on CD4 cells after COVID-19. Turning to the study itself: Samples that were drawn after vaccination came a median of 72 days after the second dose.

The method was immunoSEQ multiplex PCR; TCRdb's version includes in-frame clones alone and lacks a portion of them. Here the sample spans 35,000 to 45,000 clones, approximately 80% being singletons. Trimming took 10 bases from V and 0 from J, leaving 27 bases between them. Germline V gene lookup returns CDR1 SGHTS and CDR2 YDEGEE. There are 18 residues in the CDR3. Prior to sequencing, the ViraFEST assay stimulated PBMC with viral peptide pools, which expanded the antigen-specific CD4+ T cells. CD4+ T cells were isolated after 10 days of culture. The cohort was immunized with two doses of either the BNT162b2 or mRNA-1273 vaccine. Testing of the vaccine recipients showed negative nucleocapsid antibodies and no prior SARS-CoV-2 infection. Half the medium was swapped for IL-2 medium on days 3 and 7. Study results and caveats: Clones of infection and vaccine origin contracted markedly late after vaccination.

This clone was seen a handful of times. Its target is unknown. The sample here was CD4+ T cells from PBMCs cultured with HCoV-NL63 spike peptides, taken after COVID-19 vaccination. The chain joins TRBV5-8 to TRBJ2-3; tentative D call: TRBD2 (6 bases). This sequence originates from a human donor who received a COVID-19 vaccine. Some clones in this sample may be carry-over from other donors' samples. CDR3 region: CASPNNPGETASTDTQYF. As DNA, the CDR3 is TGTGCCTCCCCGAATAATCCGGGGGAGACAGCTAGCACAGATACGCAGTATTTT.